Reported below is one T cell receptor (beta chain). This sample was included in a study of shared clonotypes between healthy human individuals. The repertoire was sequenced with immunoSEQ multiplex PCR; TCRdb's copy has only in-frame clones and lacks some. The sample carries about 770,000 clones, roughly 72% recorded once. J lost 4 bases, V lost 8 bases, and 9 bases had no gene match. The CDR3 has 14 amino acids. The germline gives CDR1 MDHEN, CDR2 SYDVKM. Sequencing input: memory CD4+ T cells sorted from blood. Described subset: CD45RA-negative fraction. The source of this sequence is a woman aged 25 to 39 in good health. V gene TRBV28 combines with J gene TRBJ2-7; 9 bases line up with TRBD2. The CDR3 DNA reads TGTGCCAGCCTAATGGCGGGAGGGCCTTACGAGCAGTACTTC. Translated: CASLMAGGPYEQYF.